The rows below give T cell receptor beta chains drawn from one sample of a study of blood T cell repertoires in COVID-19. Generated by immunoSEQ multiplex PCR, the TCRdb table keeps only in-frame clones and is missing some. The sample contains about 300,000 clones, 88% of which appear only once. The sequenced sample consisted of peripheral blood. The receptors were gathered from a woman aged 25-40 years who had recovered from COVID-19. CDR3s include the opening cysteine and the closing phenylalanine or tryptophan. The order of the fields is D gene, J gene, clone size, V gene, CDR3 protein, CDR3 DNA. A D gene is named only where the DNA matches it firmly. Size tells how often a clone was seen (once, few, many) or the class of an expanded clone, and some rows leave it out.

d_call: TRBD1; j_call: TRBJ1-1; clone_size: -; v_call: TRBV27; cdr3_aa: CASSPDRGRTEAFF; cdr3_nt: TGTGCCAGCAGTCCCGACAGGGGTAGGACTGAAGCTTTCTTT
d_call: -; j_call: TRBJ1-4; clone_size: once; v_call: TRBV3-1/TRBV3-2; cdr3_aa: CASSQLNEKLFF; cdr3_nt: TGTGCCAGCAGCCAACTAAATGAAAAACTGTTTTTT
d_call: -; j_call: TRBJ2-7; clone_size: -; v_call: TRBV12-3/TRBV12-4; cdr3_aa: CASSFRDEQYF; cdr3_nt: TGTGCCAGCAGTTTTCGCGACGAGCAGTACTTC
d_call: -; j_call: TRBJ1-3; clone_size: -; v_call: TRBV6-5; cdr3_aa: CASSRDTGNTIYF; cdr3_nt: TGTGCCAGCAGTCGGGACACTGGAAACACCATATATTTT
d_call: TRBD1; j_call: TRBJ1-1; clone_size: few; v_call: TRBV10-3; cdr3_aa: CAISGTGNTEAFF; cdr3_nt: TGTGCCATCAGCGGGACAGGGAACACTGAAGCTTTCTTT
d_call: TRBD1; j_call: TRBJ1-4; clone_size: -; v_call: TRBV6-5; cdr3_aa: CASSYQGDRTNEKLFF; cdr3_nt: TGTGCCAGCAGTTACCAGGGGGACAGGACTAATGAAAAACTGTTTTTT
d_call: -; j_call: TRBJ2-7; clone_size: -; v_call: TRBV6-6; cdr3_aa: CASNQVSYEQYF; cdr3_nt: TGTGCCAGCAACCAGGTCTCCTACGAGCAGTACTTC
d_call: TRBD1; j_call: TRBJ2-7; clone_size: -; v_call: TRBV16; cdr3_aa: CASSQSQQGVFYEQYF; cdr3_nt: TGTGCCAGCAGCCAATCACAACAGGGGGTCTTCTACGAGCAGTACTTC
d_call: TRBD2; j_call: TRBJ2-1; clone_size: -; v_call: TRBV4-2; cdr3_aa: CASSLAGWSYNEQFF; cdr3_nt: TGTGCCAGCAGCCTAGCGGGGTGGTCCTACAATGAGCAGTTCTTC
d_call: TRBD2; j_call: TRBJ2-2; clone_size: -; v_call: TRBV7-2; cdr3_aa: CASSLVGRGRTGELFF; cdr3_nt: TGTGCCAGCAGCTTAGTAGGGCGGGGGAGAACCGGGGAGCTGTTTTTT